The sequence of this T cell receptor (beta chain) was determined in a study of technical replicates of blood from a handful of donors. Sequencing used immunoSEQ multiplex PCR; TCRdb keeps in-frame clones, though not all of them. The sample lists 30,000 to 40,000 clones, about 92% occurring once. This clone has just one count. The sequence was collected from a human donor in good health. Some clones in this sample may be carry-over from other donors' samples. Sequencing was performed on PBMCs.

The CDR3 DNA sequence: TGTGCCAGTAGGGAGACAGGGTCGGATGGCTACACCTTC. Translated: CASRETGSDGYTF. V usage is TRBV19 and J usage is TRBJ1-2; 7 bases are shared with TRBD1. Per germline, CDR1 LNHDA and CDR2 SQIVND (reference sequence). Losses at the gene ends were 6 bases for V and 6 bases for J; bases not matched to a gene: 7. The CDR3 consists of 13 residues.